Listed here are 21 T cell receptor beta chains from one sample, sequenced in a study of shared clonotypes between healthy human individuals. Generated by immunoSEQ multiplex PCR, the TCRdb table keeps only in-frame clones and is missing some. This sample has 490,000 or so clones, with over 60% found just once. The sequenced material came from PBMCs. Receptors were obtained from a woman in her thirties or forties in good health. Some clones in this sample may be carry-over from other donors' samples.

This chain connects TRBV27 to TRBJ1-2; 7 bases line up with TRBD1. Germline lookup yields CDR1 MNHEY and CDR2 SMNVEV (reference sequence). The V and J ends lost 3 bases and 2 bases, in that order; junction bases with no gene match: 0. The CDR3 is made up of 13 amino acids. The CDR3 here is CASSFRGNYGYTF. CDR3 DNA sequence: TGTGCCAGCAGTTTCAGGGGGAACTATGGCTACACCTTC.

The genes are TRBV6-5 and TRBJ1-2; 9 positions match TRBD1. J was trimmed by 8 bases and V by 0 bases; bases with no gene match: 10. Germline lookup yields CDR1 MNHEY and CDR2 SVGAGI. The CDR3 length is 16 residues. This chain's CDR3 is CASSYSLDRGSEGYTF. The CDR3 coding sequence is TGTGCCAGCAGTTACTCGTTGGACAGGGGAAGCGAGGGCTACACCTTC.

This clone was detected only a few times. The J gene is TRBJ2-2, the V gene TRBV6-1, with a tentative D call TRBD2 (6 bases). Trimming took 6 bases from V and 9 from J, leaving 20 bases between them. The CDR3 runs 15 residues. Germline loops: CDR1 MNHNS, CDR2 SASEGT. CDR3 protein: CASRRGGTGTRELFF. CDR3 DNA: TGTGCCAGCAGGAGGGGAGGAACGGGGACCCGGGAGCTGTTTTTT.

DNA of the CDR3: TGTGCCAACTTAAAGGGTGCCTACGAGCAGTACTTC. Its protein product is CANLKGAYEQYF. This chain joins TRBV19 and TRBJ2-7; D unclear. This CDR3 contains 12 residues. Germline loops: CDR1 LNHDA, CDR2 SQIVND (reference sequence). V lost 10 bases and J 2 bases, leaving 12 bases between the germline ends.

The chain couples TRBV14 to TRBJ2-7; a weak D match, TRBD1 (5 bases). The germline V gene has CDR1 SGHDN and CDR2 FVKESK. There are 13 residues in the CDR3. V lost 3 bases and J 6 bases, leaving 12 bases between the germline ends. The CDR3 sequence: CASSHQGYGEQYF. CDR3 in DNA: TGTGCCAGCAGCCATCAGGGATACGGCGAGCAGTACTTC. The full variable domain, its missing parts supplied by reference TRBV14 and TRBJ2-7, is EAGVTQFPSHSVIEKGQTVTLRCDPISGHDNLYWYRRVMGKEIKFLLHFVKESKQDESGMPNNRFLAERTGGTYSTLKVQPAELEDSGVYFCASSHQGYGEQYFGPGTRLTVT.

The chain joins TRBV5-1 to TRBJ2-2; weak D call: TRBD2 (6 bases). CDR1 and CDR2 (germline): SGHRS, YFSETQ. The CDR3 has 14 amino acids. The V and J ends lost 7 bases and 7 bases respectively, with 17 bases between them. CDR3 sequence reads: CASLGGDLHGELFF. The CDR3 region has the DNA TGCGCCAGCCTCGGAGGGGATTTGCACGGGGAGCTGTTTTTT.

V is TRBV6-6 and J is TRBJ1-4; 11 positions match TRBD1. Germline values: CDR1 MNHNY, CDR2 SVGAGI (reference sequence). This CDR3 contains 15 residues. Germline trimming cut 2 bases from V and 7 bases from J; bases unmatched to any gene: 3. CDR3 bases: TGTGCCAGCAGTTACGTCGGACAGGGGGCTGAAAAACTGTTTTTT. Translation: CASSYVGQGAEKLFF.

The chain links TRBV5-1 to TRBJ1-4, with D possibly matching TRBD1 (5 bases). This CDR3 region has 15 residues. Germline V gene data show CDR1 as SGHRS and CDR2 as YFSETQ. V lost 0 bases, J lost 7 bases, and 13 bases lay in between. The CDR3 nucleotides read TGCGCCAGCAGCTTGGCCCAAGGGCAGGGTGAAAAACTGTTTTTT. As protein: CASSLAQGQGEKLFF.

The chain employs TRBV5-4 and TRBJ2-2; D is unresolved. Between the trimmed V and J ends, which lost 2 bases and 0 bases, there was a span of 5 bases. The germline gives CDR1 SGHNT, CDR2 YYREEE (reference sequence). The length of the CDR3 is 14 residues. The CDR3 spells CASSFEPNTGELFF. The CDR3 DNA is TGTGCCAGCAGCTTTGAACCGAACACCGGGGAGCTGTTTTTT. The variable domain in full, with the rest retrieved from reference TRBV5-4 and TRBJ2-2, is ETGVTQSPTHLIKTRGQQVTLRCSSQSGHNTVSWYQQALGQGPQFIFQYYREEENGRGNFPPRFSGLQFPNYSSELNVNALELDDSALYLCASSFEPNTGELFFGEGSRLTVL.

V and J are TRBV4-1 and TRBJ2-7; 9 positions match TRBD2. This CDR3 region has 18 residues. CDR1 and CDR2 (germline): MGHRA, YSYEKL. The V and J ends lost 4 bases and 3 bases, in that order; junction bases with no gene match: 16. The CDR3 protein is CASSPNPARGGNYYEQYF. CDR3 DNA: TGCGCCAGCAGCCCCAACCCCGCGCGGGGGGGGAATTACTACGAGCAGTACTTC.

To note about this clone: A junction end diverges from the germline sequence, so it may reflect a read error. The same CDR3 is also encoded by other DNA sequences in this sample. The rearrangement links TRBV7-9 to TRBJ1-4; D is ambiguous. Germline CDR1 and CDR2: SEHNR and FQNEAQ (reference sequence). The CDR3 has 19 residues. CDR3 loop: CASSLAFGGYDTIDEKLFF. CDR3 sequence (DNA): TGCGCCAGCAGCTTAGCATTCGGAGGATACGACACCATCGATGAAAAACTGTTTTTT.

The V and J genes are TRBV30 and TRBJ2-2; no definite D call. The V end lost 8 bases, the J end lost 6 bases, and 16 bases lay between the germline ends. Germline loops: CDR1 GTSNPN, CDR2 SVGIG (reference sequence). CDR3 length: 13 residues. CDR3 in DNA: TGTGCCCACGGCCGGTGGGGTTCCGGGGAGCTGTTTTTT. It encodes CAHGRWGSGELFF. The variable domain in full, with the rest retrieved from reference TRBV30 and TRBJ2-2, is SQTIHQWPATLVQPVGSPLSLECTVEGTSNPNLYWYRQAAGRGLQLLFYSVGIGQISSEVPQNLSASRPQDRQFILSSKKLLLSDSGFYLCAHGRWGSGELFFGEGSRLTVL.

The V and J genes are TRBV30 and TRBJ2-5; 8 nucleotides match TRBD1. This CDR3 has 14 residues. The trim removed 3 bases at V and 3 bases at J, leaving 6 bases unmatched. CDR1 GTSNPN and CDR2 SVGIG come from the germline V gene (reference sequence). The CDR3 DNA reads TGTGCCTGGAGCCGGACAGGGCCAGAAGAGACCCAGTACTTC. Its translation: CAWSRTGPEETQYF. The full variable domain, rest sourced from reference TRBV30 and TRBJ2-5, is SQTIHQWPATLVQPVGSPLSLECTVEGTSNPNLYWYRQAAGRGLQLLFYSVGIGQISSEVPQNLSASRPQDRQFILSSKKLLLSDSGFYLCAWSRTGPEETQYFGPGTRLLVL.

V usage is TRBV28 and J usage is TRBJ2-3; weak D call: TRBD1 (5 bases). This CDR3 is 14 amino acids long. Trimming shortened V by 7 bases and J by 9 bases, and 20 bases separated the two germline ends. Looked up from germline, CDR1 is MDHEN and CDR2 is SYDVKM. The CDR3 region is CASTTGVGARTQYF. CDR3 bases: TGTGCCAGCACTACTGGCGTAGGGGCAAGGACGCAGTATTTT.

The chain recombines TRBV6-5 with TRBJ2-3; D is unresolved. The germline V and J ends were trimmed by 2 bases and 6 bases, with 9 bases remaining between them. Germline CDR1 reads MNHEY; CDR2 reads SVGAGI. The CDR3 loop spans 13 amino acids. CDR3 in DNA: TGTGCCAGCAGTTACGTTGGAGCGGATACGCAGTATTTT. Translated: CASSYVGADTQYF.

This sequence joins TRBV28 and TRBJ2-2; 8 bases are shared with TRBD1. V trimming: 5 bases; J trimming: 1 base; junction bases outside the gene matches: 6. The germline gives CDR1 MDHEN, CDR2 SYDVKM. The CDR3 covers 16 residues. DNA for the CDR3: TGTGCCAGCAGTACGGCCGGGACAGGGAACACCGGGGAGCTGTTTTTT. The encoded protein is CASSTAGTGNTGELFF.

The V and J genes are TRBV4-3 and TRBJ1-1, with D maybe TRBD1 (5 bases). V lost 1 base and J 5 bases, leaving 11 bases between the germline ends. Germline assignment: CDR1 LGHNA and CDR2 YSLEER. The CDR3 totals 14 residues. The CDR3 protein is CASSQGSRETEAFF. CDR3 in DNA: TGCGCCAGCAGCCAAGGAAGCAGGGAAACTGAAGCTTTCTTT.

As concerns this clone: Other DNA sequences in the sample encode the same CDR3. CDR3 amino acids: CASSLNVLPILAGVGETQYF. CDR3 coding DNA: TGTGCCAGCAGTTTAAACGTGTTGCCCATACTAGCGGGAGTTGGAGAGACCCAGTACTTC. The chain uses TRBV27 and TRBJ2-5; 11 nucleotides agree with TRBD2. From germline, CDR1 is MNHEY and CDR2 SMNVEV (reference sequence). The CDR3 length is 20 residues. With 2 bases clipped from V and 4 bases from J, the junction kept 18 bases outside the gene matches.

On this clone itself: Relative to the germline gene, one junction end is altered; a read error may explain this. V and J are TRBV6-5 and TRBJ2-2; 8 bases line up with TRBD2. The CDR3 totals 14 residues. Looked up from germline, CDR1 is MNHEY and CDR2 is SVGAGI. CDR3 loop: CASRTSANPGELFF. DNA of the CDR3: TGTGCCAGCAGGACTAGCGCGAACCCCGGGGAGCTGTTTTTT.

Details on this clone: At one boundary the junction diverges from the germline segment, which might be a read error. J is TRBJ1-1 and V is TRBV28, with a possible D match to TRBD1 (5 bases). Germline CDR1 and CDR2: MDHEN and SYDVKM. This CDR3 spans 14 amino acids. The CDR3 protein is CASCFTGGSTEAFF. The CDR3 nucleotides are TGTGCCAGCTGTTTCACAGGTGGGAGTACTGAAGCTTTCTTT.

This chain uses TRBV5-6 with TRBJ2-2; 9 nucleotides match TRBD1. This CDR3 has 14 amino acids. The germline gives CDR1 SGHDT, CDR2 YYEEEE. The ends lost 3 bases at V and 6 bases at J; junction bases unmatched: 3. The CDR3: CASSSRTGAGELFF. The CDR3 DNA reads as TGTGCCAGCAGCTCCCGGACAGGGGCCGGGGAGCTGTTTTTT.